This T cell receptor (beta chain) originates from a study of T-cell memory formation after mild COVID-19. Broader study findings: Contracting clones from day 15 to 85 had balanced CD4/CD8; later expanders favoured CD4+. Contracting CD8+ clones were enriched in EMRA, CD4+ mainly in CM and EM.

Via MiXCR, TCRdb re-called the 5' RACE reads, giving one row per CDR3 protein. The sample records approximately 250 distinct CDR3 sequences, approximately 94% being singletons. About this clonotype itself: Antigen specificity is unknown.

Germline V gene data show CDR1 as DFQATT and CDR2 as SNEGSKA (reference sequence). The CDR3 is 15 amino acids. Trimming removed 6 bases from V and 8 bases from J, with 23 bases in between. The sample was PBMCs or a T cell subset sorted from them (not recorded which). The sequence derives from an adult who had mild COVID-19 (a few samples of this study predate the infection). Cell type and time point are not known. This rearrangement joins TRBV20-1 to TRBJ1-3; D may be TRBD1 (5 bases). The CDR3 loop is CSAPPGAHRRDTIYF. CDR3 DNA sequence: TGCAGTGCCCCTCCCGGGGCGCACCGTCGAGACACCATATATTTT.